This TCR beta chain was profiled in a study of T-cell memory formation after mild COVID-19. Via MiXCR, TCRdb re-called the 5' RACE reads, giving one row per CDR3 protein. Of more than 300,000 distinct CDR3 sequences listed, around an eighth are singletons. The source material was PBMCs or a T cell subset sorted from them (not recorded which). This clonotype was obtained from a man aged 18 to 30 who had mild COVID-19 (a few samples of this study predate the infection). Cell type and time point are not known.

This CDR3 reads CASSIGQGADEQYV. CDR3 nucleotides: TGTGCCAGCAGCATAGGACAGGGGGCAGACGAGCAGTACGTC. The chain combines TRBV5-5 with TRBJ2-7; 11 bases agree with TRBD1. Trimming at V came to 4 bases and at J to 5 bases, leaving 5 bases not matched to a gene. Looked up from germline, CDR1 is SGHKS and CDR2 is YYEKEE (reference sequence). This CDR3 spans 14 amino acids.